Described below is a single T cell receptor (beta chain) sequence and its context. Its antigen is as yet unknown. These data are taken from a study of cytomegalovirus exposure and HLA in healthy donors. Study-level findings and limits: Judged likely to be a sequencing artifact was a cluster of highly shared sequence variants.

This PCR relied on a set of 60 Vbeta primers and 13 Jbeta primers. Assay used: immunoSEQ multiplex PCR; TCRdb lists only in-frame clones, some missing. This table holds 200,000 to 250,000 clones, more than 60% found once. CDR3 length: 14 residues. The V and J ends lost 7 bases and 7 bases, in that order; junction bases with no gene match: 10. The V gene's germline CDR1 is MNHNS and CDR2 SASEGT. The V call is TRBV6-1, the J call TRBJ2-1; 7 nucleotides align to TRBD1. The sample consisted of PBMCs. This sequence originates from a man in his fifties in good health and CMV-seronegative. Here the CDR3 reads CASNPTGQTNEQFF. The DNA of the CDR3 is TGTGCCAGCAATCCAACGGGACAGACAAATGAGCAGTTCTTC.